Listed below are T cell receptor beta chains from one sample, sequenced in a study of OX40 agonist ivuxolimab in advanced cancers. TCRdb's table, derived via immunoSEQ multiplex PCR, lists solely in-frame clones and lacks some. The sample lists more than 70,000 clones, about 84% seen once, with approximately 5% in the top ten. This specimen consisted of CD4+ or CD8+ T cells sorted from blood, obtained in a trial of the OX40 agonist ivuxolimab. Receptor source: an adult with an advanced solid tumor such as melanoma, head and neck, liver or kidney cancer. The CDR3 runs from the conserved cysteine through the conserved F or W. A row's size may be missing; if present it is once, few, many or a size class.

v_gene	abundance	j_gene	CDR3aa
TRBV27	NA	TRBJ2-7	CASSLTGQTYEQYF
TRBV6-5	NA	TRBJ2-2	CPTTGPPF
TRBV7-9	few	TRBJ2-7	CASGTGSEQYF
TRBV5-4	NA	TRBJ2-3	CASTGPQYF
TRBV15	NA	TRBJ1-1	CATSQISLLATEAFF
TRBV2	NA	TRBJ2-5	CASGGWTQGETQYF
TRBV25-1	NA	TRBJ1-1	CASSEYLTDEAFF
TRBV7-7	NA	TRBJ2-3	CASSPGGHTGTDTQYF
TRBV4-3	NA	TRBJ2-2	CASSQGHPTGELFF
TRBV6-1	NA	TRBJ2-3	CASSSLGGTTDTQYF
TRBV10-3	few	TRBJ2-3	CAINGGSGLAETDTQYF
TRBV13	NA	TRBJ2-3	CASSRTGGRADTQYF
TRBV10-3	NA	TRBJ1-5	CAISDGRISNQPQHF
TRBV7-3	NA	TRBJ1-1	CASSARGQNTEAFF
TRBV5-1	NA	TRBJ1-1	CASSLGGFTEAFF
TRBV7-9	NA	TRBJ2-1	CASSARDEQFF
TRBV9	NA	TRBJ1-3	CASSAPQGASGNTIYF
TRBV18	NA	TRBJ2-6	CASSSSRAGGRSGANVLTF
TRBV7-9	NA	TRBJ1-2	CASSFGETANYGYTF
TRBV13	NA	TRBJ2-2	CASSAGLAGNTGELFF
TRBV5-1	NA	TRBJ2-1	CASSLTGGADSYNEQFF
TRBV5-1	NA	TRBJ1-6	CASSPGESNSPLHF